This T cell receptor beta chain was captured in a study of T cell changes during pregnancy in multiple sclerosis (dated by TCRdb to between 2018 and 2021). In the study overall: In women with multiple sclerosis, the researchers looked at how the T cell repertoire shifted as pregnancy progressed.

Note on this clone: No antigen is known for it. No much larger clone is present one base from it, and per-base qualities are unavailable.

Via the germline V gene, CDR1 is SGHRS and CDR2 YFSETQ. From V the trimming removes 0 bases and from J it removes 4 bases, while the gene matches leave 18 bases of the junction unaccounted for. The CDR3 has 22 amino acids, counting the end cysteine and phenylalanine. Only the CDR3 DNA is retained, 66 bases long and in frame from the first base. The protocol used for the library was the immunoSEQ multiplex PCR assay. As stored in TCRdb, this immuneACCESS dataset retains in-frame rearrangements with V and J assigned. A fraction of the clones does not appear; measured against another copy, unresolved V genes explain less than half of the discrepancy, and the remainder lacks a known reason. This sample lists 100,000 to 130,000 clones; around 90% were detected once. In total, the top ten clones hold around 0.8% of the sample.

The clonotype comes from a female donor in good health, enrolled as a control in a pregnancy study. The sequence joins TRBV5-1 to TRBJ2-6, with 11 middle bases fitting TRBD1. This specimen was peripheral blood, taken in the third trimester of pregnancy. The nucleotides are TGCGCCAGCAGCTTGGCCTTGTATCTATCTGGACAGGGGGCTTACGGGGCCAACGTCCTGACTTTC. This translates into CASSLALYLSGQGAYGANVLTF.